The TCR beta chain described here comes from a study of graft-versus-host responses after intestinal transplantation. The CDR3 contains 12 residues. Germline V lookup: CDR1 MDHEN, CDR2 SYDVKM. Between the trimmed V and J ends, which lost 3 bases and 6 bases, there was a span of 6 bases. The protocol was immunoSEQ multiplex PCR, while the TCRdb copy is restricted to in-frame clones and leaves out a portion. The data hold about 22,000 clones, with 50% to 65% observed a single time. The specimen comprised alloreactive CD4+ T cells from a mixed lymphocyte reaction culture, sampled before intestinal transplant. The subset is: CFSE-low proliferating T cells sorted from roughly 6-day pre-transplant mixed lymphocyte reaction (GvH or HvG direction). V gene TRBV28 combines with J gene TRBJ2-4; D is possibly TRBD1 (6 bases). This clonotype originated in a human patient who received an intestinal transplant. The CDR3 coding sequence is TGTGCCAGCAGTTTGGACAGAAACATTCAGTACTTC. It codes for CASSLDRNIQYF.